These 13 T cell receptor beta chains were sequenced from one sample in a study of T cell responses to AZD1222 COVID-19 vaccine. The repertoire was sequenced with immunoSEQ multiplex PCR; TCRdb's copy has only in-frame clones and lacks some. The sample carries 90,000 to 120,000 clones, around nine tenths recorded once. Material: peripheral blood, obtained 28 days after the second AZD1222 dose. These TCRs come from an adult who received the AZD1222 COVID-19 vaccine.

The table lists this clone with a count of one. The J gene is TRBJ1-1, the V gene TRBV6-5; the D is unclear. CDR3 length: 13 amino acids. Germline-derived CDR1 and CDR2 are MNHEY and SVGAGI. The V end lost 4 bases, the J end lost 6 bases, and 12 bases lay between the germline ends. The CDR3 loop reads CASSLGFYAEAFF. The CDR3 coding sequence is TGTGCCAGCAGTTTAGGGTTTTACGCTGAAGCTTTCTTT.

The chain couples TRBV28 to TRBJ1-6, with 9 bases matching TRBD1. J was trimmed by 10 bases and V by 6 bases; bases with no gene match: 10. Per the germline V gene, CDR1 is MDHEN and CDR2 is SYDVKM. The CDR3 is 15 amino acids. CDR3 DNA: TGTGCCAGCAGGGGGGCCGGGACAGGGAGCTCACCCCTCCACTTT. Amino acids: CASRGAGTGSSPLHF.

J is TRBJ1-2 and V is TRBV3-1 (or the pseudogene TRBV3-2), with a tentative D call TRBD1 (5 bases). The CDR3 covers 11 residues. V shed 11 bases and J shed 4 bases, with 11 bases lying between them. Germline lookup yields CDR1 LGHDT and CDR2 YNNKEL (reference sequence). This CDR3 reads CACEGFYGYTF. In DNA, the CDR3 is TGTGCCTGCGAGGGGTTCTATGGCTACACCTTC.

The chain combines TRBV12-3 or TRBV12-4 with TRBJ1-6; D gene ambiguous. This CDR3 spans 12 amino acids. The ends were cut back, 2 bases at V and 9 bases at J, with 5 bases in the middle. In nucleotides, the CDR3 is TGTGCCAGCAGTTTATGGGGTTCACCCCTCCACTTT. Its translation is CASSLWGSPLHF.

This chain links TRBV9 with TRBJ1-2, with D perhaps matching TRBD1 (6 bases). The CDR3 runs to 12 residues. V gave up 6 bases and J gave up 8 bases, with 14 bases separating them. CDR1 and CDR2 from the germline V gene are SGDLS and YYNGEE. The CDR3 loop reads CASTAGDVGYTF. Written as DNA, the CDR3 is TGTGCCAGCACGGCAGGGGACGTGGGCTACACCTTC.

V gene TRBV4-1 combines with J gene TRBJ2-7; 7 bases map to TRBD2. Trimming took 4 bases from V and 3 from J; bases not matched to a gene: 12. The CDR3 runs 16 residues. Per the germline V gene, CDR1 is MGHRA and CDR2 is YSYEKL. CDR3 protein: CASSPFPKREIYEQYF. The CDR3 DNA follows: TGCGCCAGCAGCCCCTTCCCAAAGCGGGAAATCTACGAGCAGTACTTC.

The chain employs TRBV28 and TRBJ2-1; no definite D call. V lost 7 bases, J lost 4 bases, and 11 bases lay in between. The germline CDR1 and CDR2 sequences are MDHEN and SYDVKM. This CDR3 is 13 amino acids long. Written as DNA, the CDR3 is TGTGCCAGCAAGGGATCGGGTTACAATGAGCAGTTCTTC. Amino acids: CASKGSGYNEQFF. Combining the CDR3 with reference TRBV28 and TRBJ2-1 gives the whole variable domain DVKVTQSSRYLVKRTGEKVFLECVQDMDHENMFWYRQDPGLGLRLIYFSYDVKMKEKGDIPEGYSVSREKKERFSLILESASTNQTSMYLCASKGSGYNEQFFGPGTRLTVL.

This clone has a single count. V and J are TRBV12-5 and TRBJ2-2; perhaps TRBD1 as D (6 bases). Trimming removed 5 bases from V and 6 bases from J, with 16 bases in between. This CDR3 spans 15 amino acids. Germline V gives CDR1 LGHNT, CDR2 FRNRAP. The CDR3 reads CASGAPAQGAGELFF. CDR3 sequence (DNA): TGTGCTAGTGGTGCCCCGGCACAGGGAGCCGGGGAGCTGTTTTTT.

The chain links TRBV18 to TRBJ2-7, with D possibly being TRBD2 (7 bases). The ends were cut back, 6 bases at V and 2 bases at J, with 20 bases in the middle. The CDR3 sequence is 16 residues long. Per germline, CDR1 KGHSH and CDR2 LQKENI. In nucleotides, the CDR3 is TGTGCCAGCTCCCCCCCGGCGGGGGCATTGACCTACGAGCAGTACTTC. Encoded protein: CASSPPAGALTYEQYF. The full variable domain, its missing parts supplied by reference TRBV18 and TRBJ2-7, is NAGVMQNPRHLVRRRGQEARLRCSPMKGHSHVYWYRQLPEEGLKFMVYLQKENIIDESGMPKERFSAEFPKEGPSILRIQQVVRGDSAAYFCASSPPAGALTYEQYFGPGTRLTVT.

The chain couples TRBV7-6 to TRBJ1-5; a possible D gene is TRBD1 (6 bases). CDR3 length equals 15 residues. V lost 0 bases and J 5 bases, leaving 11 bases between the germline ends. Germline-derived CDR1 and CDR2 are SGHVS and FNYEAQ. As DNA, the CDR3 is TGTGCCAGCAGCTTAGCCCCCGGGACATATCAGCCCCAGCATTTT. Protein product: CASSLAPGTYQPQHF.

V gene TRBV5-6 combines with J gene TRBJ1-4, with 8 bases fitting TRBD1. The V and J ends lost 3 bases and 1 base, in that order; junction bases with no gene match: 5. This CDR3 comprises 16 residues. Germline CDR1 is SGHDT and CDR2 is YYEEEE. The CDR3 spells CASSWTGYGTNEKLFF. In DNA, the CDR3 is TGTGCCAGCAGCTGGACAGGGTATGGAACTAATGAAAAACTGTTTTTT.

The chain has TRBV6-5 and TRBJ1-3; possible D gene TRBD1, 6 bases. There are 15 residues in the CDR3. Looked up from germline, CDR1 is MNHEY and CDR2 is SVGAGI. Trimming left V 6 bases short and J 2 bases short, with 14 bases between. The CDR3 DNA reads as TGTGCCAGCAGACCCTACAACAGGGCTGGAAACACCATATATTTT. It yields the protein CASRPYNRAGNTIYF.

The genes are TRBV27 and TRBJ2-1, with D maybe TRBD1 (5 bases). Trimming left V 4 bases short and J 2 bases short, with 15 bases between. The CDR3 contains 16 residues. Germline CDR1 MNHEY, CDR2 SMNVEV (reference sequence). CDR3 loop: CASSSRNLRAYNEQFF. The CDR3, as DNA: TGTGCCAGCAGTTCACGCAATCTCAGGGCCTACAATGAGCAGTTCTTC.